This TCR beta chain was captured by sequencing in a study of monozygotic twins with inflammatory bowel disease. The input for each TCR library was 3,500 to 4,500 ng of total RNA. Making cDNA involved eight separate reactions per sample. TCRdb reprocessed the 5' RACE reads, keeping one entry per CDR3 protein, no DNA. With over 110,000 distinct CDR3 sequences in the sample, the ten largest clones hold 2% to 3%. Of note for this clonotype: What it recognizes is unknown.

Overall study findings and caveats: Twins with IBD were found to have lower TCRbeta diversity (inverse Simpson) than healthy co-twins.

The CDR3 contains 17 residues. Germline V CDR1 and CDR2: DFQATT, SNEGSKA (reference sequence). The clonotype comes from a human donor with ulcerative colitis or Crohn's disease, or a healthy co-twin of an affected twin (not recorded which). V and J are TRBV20-1 and TRBJ2-7; as DNA is missing, the TRBD2 call by TCRdb cannot be tested. Sequencing was done on a sample of blood. The CDR3 sequence is CSARPGLAGAGGYEQYF.